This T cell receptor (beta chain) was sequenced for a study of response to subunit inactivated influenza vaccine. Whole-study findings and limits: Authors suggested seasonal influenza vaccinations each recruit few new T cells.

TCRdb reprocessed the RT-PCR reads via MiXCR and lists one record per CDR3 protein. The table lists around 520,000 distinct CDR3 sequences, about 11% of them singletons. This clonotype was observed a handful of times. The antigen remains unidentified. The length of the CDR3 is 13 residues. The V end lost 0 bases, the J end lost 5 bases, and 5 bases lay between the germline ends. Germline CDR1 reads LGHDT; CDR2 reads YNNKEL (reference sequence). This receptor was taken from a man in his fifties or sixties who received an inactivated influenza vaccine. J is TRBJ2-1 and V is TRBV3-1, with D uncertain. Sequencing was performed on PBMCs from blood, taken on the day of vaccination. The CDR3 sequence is CASSQERHNEQFF. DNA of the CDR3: TGTGCCAGCAGCCAAGAAAGGCACAATGAGCAGTTCTTC.